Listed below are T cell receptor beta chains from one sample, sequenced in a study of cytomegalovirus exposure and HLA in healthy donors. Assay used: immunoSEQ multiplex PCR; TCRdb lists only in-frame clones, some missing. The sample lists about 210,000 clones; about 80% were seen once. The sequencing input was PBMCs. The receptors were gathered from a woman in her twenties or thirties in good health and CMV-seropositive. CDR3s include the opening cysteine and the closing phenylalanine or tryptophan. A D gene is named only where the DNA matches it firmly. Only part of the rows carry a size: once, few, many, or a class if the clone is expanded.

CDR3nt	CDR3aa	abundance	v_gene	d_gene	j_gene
TGTGCCACCACACCGGGACTAGCGGGGGGAGTCGACGAGCAGTACTTC	CATTPGLAGGVDEQYF	.	TRBV2	TRBD2	TRBJ2-7
TGTGCCATCAGGGATGATACCTTACAGGGTATGAACACTGAAGCTTTCTTT	CAIRDDTLQGMNTEAFF	.	TRBV10-3	.	TRBJ1-1
TGTGCCAGCAGTTCTACTGATATCTACACAGATACGCAGTATTTT	CASSSTDIYTDTQYF	.	TRBV28	.	TRBJ2-3
TGTGCCAGCAGGGGCGGGAGCAATCAGCCCCAGCATTTT	CASRGGSNQPQHF	.	TRBV6-1	.	TRBJ1-5
TGTGCCAGCAGCTCAGCCGCGGGACTAGCGGGGGACTACACAGATACGCAGTATTTT	CASSSAAGLAGDYTDTQYF	.	TRBV27	TRBD2	TRBJ2-3
TGTGCCAGCAGGGCCGACACCGACTATGGCTACACCTTC	CASRADTDYGYTF	.	TRBV2	.	TRBJ1-2
TGCGCCAGCAGCTTGGCCCGAAGGGGCAACACTGAAGCTTTCTTT	CASSLARRGNTEAFF	.	TRBV5-1	.	TRBJ1-1
TGTGCCACCAGCAGATCCGAGGGGGGGCGGGAGACCCAGTACTTC	CATSRSEGGRETQYF	.	TRBV15	.	TRBJ2-5
TGTGCCAGCAGCTCCCCTACGGGACACCTTAAGGGGGCCCTCCACTTT	CASSSPTGHLKGALHF	.	TRBV11-3	.	TRBJ1-6
TGTGCCAGCAGCAGATTGGGGGGTAGCTATGGCTACACCTTC	CASSRLGGSYGYTF	.	TRBV28	.	TRBJ1-2
TGCGCCAGCAGCCCCTCGACAGTGATCGGGAATGAAAAACTGTTTTTT	CASSPSTVIGNEKLFF	.	TRBV5-1	.	TRBJ1-4
TGCGCCAGCAGCCAACCCGGGAGCCGAGACCCCTACGAGCAGTACTTC	CASSQPGSRDPYEQYF	.	TRBV4-1	.	TRBJ2-7
TGTGCCAGCAGTTTCCCCTTTGGGCAGGGGGATGGGGCCAACGTCCTGACTTTC	CASSFPFGQGDGANVLTF	.	TRBV28	TRBD1	TRBJ2-6
TGTGCGGGCCGGGGGGGAAACACAGATACGCAGTATTTT	CAGRGGNTDTQYF	.	TRBV30	TRBD2	TRBJ2-3
TGTGCCAGCAGTTTAGGGCTATGGAACACTGAAGCTTTCTTT	CASSLGLWNTEAFF	.	TRBV28	.	TRBJ1-1
TGTGCCAGCAGTTCCGACAGGGGGATCAACGAGCAGTACTTC	CASSSDRGINEQYF	.	TRBV27	TRBD1	TRBJ2-7
TGTGCCAGCAGTTACTCCGCAGGGGACGAGACCCAGTACTTC	CASSYSAGDETQYF	few	TRBV6-6	.	TRBJ2-5
TGTGCCAGCATCACACCGGGACTTCCCTACGAGCAGTACTTC	CASITPGLPYEQYF	.	TRBV2	.	TRBJ2-7
TGTGCCAGCAGTGAACTAGGGGCAATGAACACTGAAGCTTTCTTT	CASSELGAMNTEAFF	.	TRBV6-1	.	TRBJ1-1
TGTGCCAGCAGCTCCTACTACGAGCAGTACTTC	CASSSYYEQYF	.	TRBV13	.	TRBJ2-7
TGTGCCAGCAGCCCTGCCCCGGACAGCTCCAGTGAGCAGTTCTTC	CASSPAPDSSSEQFF	.	TRBV9	.	TRBJ2-1
TGTGCCAGCAGCGCTACCTGGGCGAGGGGAGGGGACACTGAAGCTTTCTTT	CASSATWARGGDTEAFF	.	TRBV7-2	.	TRBJ1-1
TGTGCCAGCTCATCCCCCCCGGGGGCCTACAATGAGCAGTTCTTC	CASSSPPGAYNEQFF	few	TRBV18	.	TRBJ2-1
TGTGCCAGTAGTATGGGGGGGGATGAGCAGTTCTTC	CASSMGGDEQFF	.	TRBV19	TRBD2	TRBJ2-1
TGTGCCAGTAGTTTCACTTCCAGGTGGCAGGGGCTTACCTATAGCAATCAGCCCCAGCATTTT	CASSFTSRWQGLTYSNQPQHF	.	TRBV19	.	TRBJ1-5
TGCGCCAGCAGCCTAACGACAGTCATGAACACTGAAGCTTTCTTT	CASSLTTVMNTEAFF	.	TRBV4-3	.	TRBJ1-1
TGCGCCAGCAGCCAAGATGGGCAGGGTGGGGAAAAACTGTTTTTT	CASSQDGQGGEKLFF	.	TRBV4-3	.	TRBJ1-4